These 32 T cell receptor beta chains originate from one sample sequenced in a study of identical twins. Via MiXCR, TCRdb re-called the 5' RACE reads, giving one row per CDR3 protein. The table has some 250,000 distinct CDR3 sequences, roughly 13% seen once; the top ten hold 4% to 5%. This sample also belongs to another study, concerning yellow fever vaccine responses in identical twins.

Sequenced sample: memory (CD45RO+) T cells sorted from blood. Every receptor here comes from a young woman in good health.

V gene TRBV5-1 combines with J gene TRBJ1-1; D may be TRBD1 (6 bases). The CDR3 contains 15 residues. V shed 3 bases and J shed 11 bases, with 23 bases lying between them. From germline, CDR1 is SGHRS and CDR2 YFSETQ. CDR3 amino acids: CASSCVDSPLCSAFF. The CDR3 DNA reads as TGCGCCAGCAGCTGCGTGGACAGCCCCCTTTGCTCGGCTTTCTTT.

This clonotype came up many times. This chain connects TRBV6-4 to TRBJ2-1, with 8 bases that match TRBD2. The V and J ends lost 2 bases and 8 bases, in that order; junction bases with no gene match: 8. The CDR3 sequence is 15 residues long. Germline V gene lookup returns CDR1 MRHNA and CDR2 SNTAGT. CDR3 in DNA: TGTGCCAGCAGTGACGGCGGGGGGCAGGTCGATGAGCAGTTCTTC. It encodes CASSDGGGQVDEQFF.

The V and J genes are TRBV28 and TRBJ2-6; 7 bases match TRBD1. Germline loops: CDR1 MDHEN, CDR2 SYDVKM. V was clipped by 7 bases and J by 0 bases; unmatched bases: 9. The CDR3 contains 17 residues. For the CDR3, the DNA is TGTGCCAGCAATCACAGGGGCCACCTCTCTGGGGCCAACGTCCTGACTTTC. Translation gives CASNHRGHLSGANVLTF.

As for this clonotype: Germline is not matched at one junction end, which may reflect a read error. The CDR3 region is CASSYTPDRGAEAFF. CDR3 nucleotide sequence: TGTGCCAGCAGTTACACACCCGACAGGGGTGCTGAAGCCTTCTTT. The chain has TRBV6-2 or TRBV6-3 and TRBJ1-1; 8 nucleotides agree with TRBD1. This CDR3 comprises 15 residues. Per germline, CDR1 MNHEY and CDR2 SVGEGT.

This clonotype was observed many times. This rearrangement joins TRBV20-1 to TRBJ2-6; unclear D gene. CDR1 is DFQATT and CDR2 is SNEGSKA in the germline V gene (reference sequence). The ends were cut back, 6 bases at V and 4 bases at J, with 10 bases in the middle. This CDR3 contains 13 residues. The CDR3 bases are TGCAGTGCCCGGGTTCCCGGGGCCAACGTCCTGACTTTC. This sequence encodes CSARVPGANVLTF.

The chain employs TRBV7-9 and TRBJ2-6; no definite D call. Per germline, CDR1 SEHNR and CDR2 FQNEAQ (reference sequence). V was shortened by 2 bases and J by 4 bases, with 3 bases between the two germline ends. CDR3 length equals 13 residues. The CDR3 sequence is CASSLLGANVLTF. The DNA for the CDR3 is TGTGCCAGCAGCTTATTGGGGGCCAACGTCCTGACTTTC.

This sequence joins TRBV12-5 and TRBJ1-2; a weak D match, TRBD1 (5 bases). Germline V gives CDR1 LGHNT, CDR2 FRNRAP. The CDR3 covers 15 residues. V lost 5 bases and J 7 bases, leaving 20 bases between the germline ends. CDR3 nucleotide sequence: TGTGCTAGTGGTCCGTCCCCCCCTACAGGATCTGGCTACACCTTC. Residues: CASGPSPPTGSGYTF.

This clonotype showed up just a few times. The rearrangement links TRBV12-3 or TRBV12-4 to TRBJ2-1; 9 bases agree with TRBD2. The V gene end was trimmed by 3 bases and the J gene end by 2 bases; junction bases not matched to a gene: 8. The CDR3 length is 17 residues. This CDR3 is CASSFASGTATYNEQFF. CDR3 nucleotides: TGTGCCAGCAGTTTTGCTAGCGGGACGGCTACCTACAATGAGCAGTTCTTC.

The CDR3 loop is CASSLAGYSEQYF. In DNA form, the CDR3 reads TGTGCCAGCAGCTTAGCGGGATACTCCGAGCAGTACTTC. This sequence joins TRBV11-2 and TRBJ2-7; maybe TRBD2 (5 bases). The CDR3 contains 13 residues. V lost 1 base and J lost 6, with 10 bases in between. Germline CDR1 reads SGHAT; CDR2 reads FQNNGV.

Ten or more counts support this clonotype. V gene TRBV29-1 combines with J gene TRBJ2-1; D not certain. Germline CDR1 is SQVTM and CDR2 is ANQGSEA. Trimming took 3 bases from V and 1 from J, leaving 10 bases between them. The CDR3 length is 14 residues. The DNA for the CDR3 is TGCAGCGTTGAGTTAGAAAGGTCCTACAATGAGCAGTTCTTC. Residues: CSVELERSYNEQFF.

The rearrangement joins TRBV25-1 to TRBJ1-2, with unresolved D. V was cut by 4 bases and J by 8 bases, with 14 bases left in between. Germline V gene data show CDR1 as MGHDK and CDR2 as SYGVNS. The CDR3 contains 13 residues. The CDR3 sequence is CASSVPGAAGYTF. Written as DNA, the CDR3 is TGTGCCAGCAGTGTACCGGGAGCCGCCGGCTACACCTTC.

In its sample, this clonotype was seen a few times. The chain links TRBV7-2 to TRBJ1-5; D not resolved. Trimming removed 1 base from V and 0 bases from J, with 7 bases in between. This CDR3 comprises 15 residues. The V gene's germline CDR1 is SGHTA and CDR2 FQGNSA. The chain's CDR3 is CASSLGQLSNQPQHF. The CDR3 DNA reads as TGTGCCAGCAGCTTAGGGCAGCTTAGCAATCAGCCCCAGCATTTT.

CDR3 sequence: CASSRTGGNYGYTF. CDR3 bases: TGTGCCAGCAGCCGAACCGGGGGTAACTATGGCTACACCTTC. This chain uses TRBV3-1 with TRBJ1-2, with D tentatively TRBD1 (5 bases). The CDR3 consists of 14 residues. The V end lost 4 bases, the J end lost 1 base, and 10 bases lay between the germline ends. Germline assignment: CDR1 LGHDT and CDR2 YNNKEL (reference sequence).

There are a few counts of this clonotype. This CDR3 reads CASSLASAAAYYEQYF. The CDR3 coding sequence is TGTGCCAGCAGCTTAGCATCGGCAGCCGCCTACTACGAGCAGTACTTC. The rearrangement joins TRBV7-2 to TRBJ2-7; D gene unclear. The germline gives CDR1 SGHTA, CDR2 FQGNSA. Deletions cut 0 bases from V and 3 bases from J, with 15 bases between. This CDR3 region has 16 residues.

This clonotype was detected a few times. The rearrangement joins TRBV29-1 to TRBJ2-6; D not resolved. The CDR3 loop spans 13 amino acids. The V end was cut by 0 bases, the J end by 0 bases, with 0 bases between. The germline gives CDR1 SQVTM, CDR2 ANQGSEA. The CDR3 loop reads CSVEDSGANVLTF. Here the CDR3 DNA reads TGCAGCGTTGAAGACTCTGGGGCCAACGTCCTGACTTTC.

This rearrangement joins TRBV6-1 to TRBJ2-5; 8 bases are a match to TRBD1. With 6 bases clipped from V and 4 bases from J, the junction kept 4 bases outside the gene matches. CDR3 length: 13 amino acids. Germline CDR1 and CDR2: MNHNS and SASEGT. The CDR3, as DNA: TGTGCCAGCAGGCACACAGGGGGAGAGACCCAGTACTTC. It encodes CASRHTGGETQYF.

With regard to this clonotype: One junction end does not reproduce the germline sequence, and a read error may be involved. The chain joins TRBV11-2 to TRBJ2-2; the D gene is possibly TRBD2 (5 bases). CDR3 size: 16 residues. Germline CDR1 and CDR2: SGHAT and FQNNGV. The CDR3 loop reads CASSRGETAKTGELFF. The CDR3 DNA reads as TGTGCCAGCAGCCGGGGAGAGACCGCGAAAACCGGGGAGCTGTTTTTT.

This clonotype was seen a few times. This sequence joins TRBV5-6 and TRBJ2-7, with 11 bases that match TRBD2. J gave up 6 bases and V 0 bases, and 2 bases lay outside the gene matches. The length of the CDR3 is 14 residues. CDR1 is SGHDT and CDR2 is YYEEEE in the germline V gene. This chain's CDR3 is CASSLGLAGGEQYF. CDR3 DNA sequence: TGTGCCAGCAGCTTGGGGCTAGCGGGAGGCGAGCAGTACTTC. The whole variable domain, filled in from reference TRBV5-6 and TRBJ2-7, reads DAGVTQSPTHLIKTRGQQVTLRCSPKSGHDTVSWYQQALGQGPQFIFQYYEEEERQRGNFPDRFSGHQFPNYSSELNVNALLLGDSALYLCASSLGLAGGEQYFGPGTRLTVT.

This clonotype was recorded a few times. The rearrangement links TRBV28 to TRBJ1-4; D unresolved. CDR1 is MDHEN and CDR2 is SYDVKM in the germline V gene. V dropped 7 bases and J dropped 6 bases, with 15 bases sitting between them. This CDR3 is built from 14 residues. The CDR3 DNA reads TGTGCCAGCACCCCAGACTCGGCCCATGAAAAACTGTTTTTT. Translation gives CASTPDSAHEKLFF.

This clonotype was seen many times. The rearrangement uses TRBV9 and TRBJ2-7, with a weak D call TRBD1 (5 bases). Germline V lookup: CDR1 SGDLS, CDR2 YYNGEE. Trimming removed 0 bases from V and 7 bases from J, with 17 bases in between. The CDR3 extends over 15 amino acids. The CDR3 nucleotides are TGTGCCAGCAGCGTAGGCCCCCCTGGACAAGGGGAGCAGTACTTC. Amino acid sequence: CASSVGPPGQGEQYF.

V usage is TRBV28 and J usage is TRBJ2-1; 7 bases agree with TRBD2. The germline V gene encodes CDR1 MDHEN and CDR2 SYDVKM. The J segment lost 9 bases and the V segment lost 6 bases, leaving 17 bases of the junction unmatched. This CDR3 comprises 16 residues. The CDR3 coding sequence is TGTGCCAGCAGGAGCGCGGGAGAGAGGGCAAGCGGTGAGCAGTTCTTC. The encoded protein is CASRSAGERASGEQFF.

The genes are TRBV4-2 and TRBJ2-1, with D maybe TRBD2 (6 bases). Trimming removed 0 bases at V and 2 bases at J, with 14 bases between. The CDR3 is 17 amino acids. The germline V gene has CDR1 LGHNA and CDR2 YNFKEQ. This chain's CDR3 is CASSQESGGFPYNEQFF. The CDR3 DNA sequence: TGTGCCAGCAGCCAAGAATCAGGAGGGTTCCCCTACAATGAGCAGTTCTTC.

The chain uses TRBV30 and TRBJ2-3; a possible D gene is TRBD2 (5 bases). Trimming cost V 3 bases and J 4 bases, with 14 bases left between them. The CDR3 contains 14 residues. The germline V gene encodes CDR1 GTSNPN and CDR2 SVGIG (reference sequence). The CDR3 sequence is CAWRPGSGSDTQYF. The CDR3 coding sequence is TGTGCCTGGAGGCCGGGGTCAGGCTCAGATACGCAGTATTTT.

This clonotype was observed a few times. The chain joins TRBV7-3 to TRBJ2-7; D might be TRBD1 or TRBD2, each matching 5 bases. Germline-derived CDR1 and CDR2 are SGHTA and FQGTGA. V was pared by 3 bases and J by 2 bases, with 11 bases between. CDR3 length: 14 residues. CDR3 residues: CASSFSPGPYEQYF. CDR3 coding DNA: TGTGCCAGCAGCTTCTCTCCGGGACCCTACGAGCAGTACTTC.

This clonotype was observed a handful of times. The rearrangement joins TRBV11-2 to TRBJ2-5; D is undetermined. The V and J ends lost 5 bases and 1 base respectively, with 5 bases between them. The CDR3 runs to 12 residues. Germline V gene sequence: CDR1 SGHAT, CDR2 FQNNGV. DNA of the CDR3: TGTGCCAGCAGCCGGTCCCAAGAGACCCAGTACTTC. It translates to CASSRSQETQYF.

A few counts support this clonotype. J is TRBJ2-2 and V is TRBV6-4; D is unresolved. Trimming stripped 5 bases from V and 1 base from J, with 14 bases between. The CDR3 covers 16 residues. The germline V gene has CDR1 MRHNA and CDR2 SNTAGT. The CDR3 region has the DNA TGTGCCAGCAGTCCGCAGGATCTACTGAACACCGGGGAGCTGTTTTTT. It codes for CASSPQDLLNTGELFF.

The chain combines TRBV5-5 with TRBJ2-7; D is possibly TRBD2 (5 bases). The germline gives CDR1 SGHKS, CDR2 YYEKEE (reference sequence). The germline V and J ends were trimmed by 1 base and 2 bases, with 13 bases remaining between them. The CDR3 is made up of 15 amino acids. CDR3 residues: CASSLSGILTYEQYF. CDR3 coding DNA: TGTGCCAGCAGCTTGTCCGGGATTCTTACCTACGAGCAGTACTTC.

The table lists this clonotype with a few counts. The V gene is TRBV2, the J gene TRBJ2-3; TRBD2 matches 9 bases. Per the germline V gene, CDR1 is SNHLY and CDR2 is FYNNEI. Trimming at V came to 8 bases and at J to 0 bases, leaving 9 bases not matched to a gene. CDR3 length equals 16 residues. The CDR3 reads CASRGGGPASTDTQYF. CDR3 bases: TGTGCCAGCCGCGGGGGGGGACCCGCTAGCACAGATACGCAGTATTTT. The full variable domain, with the rest looked up from reference TRBV2 and TRBJ2-3, is EPEVTQTPSHQVTQMGQEVILRCVPISNHLYFYWYRQILGQKVEFLVSFYNNEISEKSEIFDDQFSVERPDGSNFTLKIRSTKLEDSAMYFCASRGGGPASTDTQYFGPGTRLTVL.

This rearrangement joins TRBV6-2 or TRBV6-3 to TRBJ2-1; maybe TRBD2 (5 bases). This CDR3 comprises 12 residues. Germline V gene sequence: CDR1 MNHEY, CDR2 SVGEGT. V lost 5 bases and J lost 4, with 6 bases in between. CDR3 residues: CASSRGYNEQFF. The CDR3, as DNA: TGTGCCAGCAGTCGAGGGTACAATGAGCAGTTCTTC.

The chain has TRBV25-1 and TRBJ2-7; no firm D call. Trimming took off 8 bases at V and 6 bases at J, with 17 bases between the two ends. Looked up from germline, CDR1 is MGHDK and CDR2 is SYGVNS. This CDR3 is built from 13 residues. This CDR3 reads CASHTPSRGEQYF. DNA of the CDR3: TGTGCCAGCCACACCCCCTCTAGAGGCGAGCAGTACTTC.

This clonotype was observed a few times. This chain links TRBV18 with TRBJ2-7; D call uncertain. V lost 0 bases and J lost 2, with 11 bases in between. This CDR3 has 15 amino acids. Germline V gives CDR1 KGHSH, CDR2 LQKENI. DNA of the CDR3: TGTGCCAGCTCACCACCGAAGACACCGCCCTACGAGCAGTACTTC. Its translation: CASSPPKTPPYEQYF.

This chain connects TRBV5-1 to TRBJ2-7, with D perhaps TRBD2 (5 bases). Germline CDR1 SGHRS, CDR2 YFSETQ. The CDR3 has 16 amino acids. V was trimmed by 0 bases and J by 2 bases, leaving 15 bases between them. Written as DNA, the CDR3 is TGCGCCAGCAGCTTGGGAAGGGTAGCGACTACCTACGAGCAGTACTTC. Translated, it gives CASSLGRVATTYEQYF.